A single sample gave rise to the 14 T cell receptor beta chains below, sequenced in a study of T cells in Graves' hyperthyroidism and ophthalmopathy. Amplification of TCR beta CDR3 regions was performed using RNA transcripts as template. When the TCR CDR3 underwent first-round RT-PCR, the HTBI primer set was used. TCRdb redid the calling of the multiplex PCR reads with MiXCR, one entry per CDR3 protein. Of around 350,000 distinct CDR3 sequences listed, roughly 15% are singletons. Sequencing was carried out using blood. The source of these receptors is a woman in her thirties with Graves' hyperthyroidism that later progressed to Graves' ophthalmopathy.

The J gene is TRBJ2-1, the V gene TRBV24-1; D may be TRBD1 or TRBD2 (7 bases each). Germline V gene sequence: CDR1 KGHDR, CDR2 SFDVKD. V lost 9 bases, J lost 10 bases, and 21 bases lay in between. The CDR3 extends over 14 amino acids. CDR3 bases: TGTGCCACCGGGGAGGGGGCCCCCAGGGCCGAGCAGTTCTTC. This sequence encodes CATGEGAPRAEQFF.

This chain links TRBV20-1 with TRBJ2-7; D unclear. The CDR3 sequence is 13 residues long. CDR1 and CDR2 (germline): DFQATT, SNEGSKA (reference sequence). The ends were cut back, 5 bases at V and 6 bases at J, with 17 bases in the middle. CDR3 in amino acids: CSAEETRGSEQYF. CDR3 in DNA: TGCAGTGCTGAGGAGACTCGCGGTTCCGAGCAGTACTTC.

CDR3: CASSLGLAEEQYF. CDR3 in DNA: TGTGCCAGCAGCTTGGGACTAGCCGAAGAGCAGTACTTC. The J gene is TRBJ2-7, the V gene TRBV5-8; 7 nucleotides align to TRBD2. This CDR3 contains 13 residues. V gave up 0 bases and J gave up 7 bases; unmatched junction bases: 4. Germline CDR1 and CDR2: SGHTS and YDEGEE.

This clonotype was counted a few times. The chain joins TRBV24-1 to TRBJ2-1, with a tentative D call TRBD1 (6 bases). Germline CDR1 KGHDR, CDR2 SFDVKD. This CDR3 contains 16 residues. V gave up 5 bases and J gave up 1 base, with 14 bases separating them. The CDR3 loop is CATSGQGRGSYNEQFF. CDR3 sequence (DNA): TGTGCCACCAGTGGGCAGGGGCGCGGGTCCTACAATGAGCAGTTCTTC.

Many counts were recorded for this clonotype. The CDR3 DNA sequence: TGTGCCAGCAGCCGGCAGGGGGCCGGAGGCTACACCTTC. As protein: CASSRQGAGGYTF. This sequence joins TRBV6-1 and TRBJ1-2, with 8 bases matching TRBD1. The ends lost 6 bases at V and 8 bases at J; junction bases unmatched: 8. Germline CDR1 is MNHNS and CDR2 is SASEGT. CDR3 length: 13 amino acids.

This clonotype showed up many times. The chain links TRBV20-1 to TRBJ2-2; 9 bases align to TRBD1. The V gene's germline CDR1 is DFQATT and CDR2 SNEGSKA (reference sequence). The CDR3 extends over 14 amino acids. Trimming cost V 6 bases and J 7 bases; bases outside gene matches: 9. The CDR3 here is CSASGQGFGGELFF. For the CDR3, the DNA is TGCAGTGCCAGCGGACAGGGGTTCGGCGGGGAGCTGTTTTTT.

This clonotype has just a few counts. V is TRBV9 and J is TRBJ1-6; no firm D call. The CDR3 totals 14 residues. Per germline, CDR1 SGDLS and CDR2 YYNGEE. V shed 3 bases and J shed 6 bases, with 10 bases lying between them. CDR3: CASSAEIVNSPLHF. The CDR3 DNA sequence: TGTGCCAGCAGCGCAGAAATAGTTAATTCACCCCTCCACTTT.

This clonotype was counted many times. V is TRBV2 and J is TRBJ1-5; D may be TRBD1 (5 bases). CDR1 and CDR2 from the germline V gene are SNHLY and FYNNEI. V gave up 6 bases and J gave up 7 bases, with 19 bases separating them. This CDR3 is 15 amino acids long. The DNA for the CDR3 is TGTGCCAGCAGGCTGGGCGGGGGGAACGGACAGCCCCAGCATTTT. Its translation is CASRLGGGNGQPQHF.

This clonotype was seen many times. V is TRBV27 and J is TRBJ1-2; TRBD1 matches at 12 bases. This CDR3 has 15 amino acids. The V and J ends lost 6 bases and 6 bases, in that order; junction bases with no gene match: 8. The germline V gene has CDR1 MNHEY and CDR2 SMNVEV (reference sequence). The CDR3 DNA reads TGTGCCAGCAGCGACGGGACAGGGGGCCAGAATGGCTACACCTTC. Encoded protein: CASSDGTGGQNGYTF.

The chain uses TRBV5-8 and TRBJ1-2; D is possibly TRBD1 (5 bases). V was clipped by 1 base and J by 7 bases, with 26 bases between them. Germline-derived CDR1 and CDR2 are SGHTS and YDEGEE. The CDR3 covers 18 residues. CDR3 nucleotide sequence: TGTGCCAGCAGCTTGTATGAGTGGCCGGGGCCTCGGGTCGGTGGCTACACCTTC. Encoded protein: CASSLYEWPGPRVGGYTF.

This clonotype was observed at least ten times. V usage is TRBV3-1 and J usage is TRBJ2-5, with 13 bases aligning to TRBD2. CDR3 length equals 17 residues. Germline V lookup: CDR1 LGHDT, CDR2 YNNKEL (reference sequence). J was trimmed by 4 bases and V by 0 bases; bases with no gene match: 5. The CDR3 spells CASSQDARTSGGETQYF. For the CDR3, the DNA is TGTGCCAGCAGCCAAGATGCCCGGACTAGCGGGGGAGAGACCCAGTACTTC.

Many counts were recorded for this clonotype. Here the CDR3 reads CSVSSSGQGLDEQYF. DNA for the CDR3: TGCAGCGTTTCTAGTTCGGGACAGGGTCTAGACGAGCAGTACTTC. V is TRBV29-1 and J is TRBJ2-7; 9 bases agree with TRBD1. After removal of 5 bases from V and 5 bases from J, the junction contained 13 bases not matched to a gene. CDR3 length: 15 residues. Germline CDR1 reads SQVTM; CDR2 reads ANQGSEA.

This clonotype was counted at least ten times. The junction and the germline gene differ at one end; a read error may be behind it. The chain recombines TRBV28 with TRBJ1-1; D is possibly TRBD1 (5 bases). Germline V gene lookup returns CDR1 MDHEN and CDR2 SYDVKM. The CDR3 has 10 residues. The CDR3 reads CASSQGLPVF. In DNA form, the CDR3 reads TGTGCCAGCAGCCAGGGACTCCCTGTCTTT.

This clonotype was counted a few times. The rearrangement uses TRBV2 and TRBJ1-2, with TRBD1 identical over 7 bases. V shed 0 bases and J 7 bases; nucleotides not matched to a gene: 5. Germline V gene sequence: CDR1 SNHLY, CDR2 FYNNEI. The CDR3 has 14 amino acids. The CDR3 coding sequence is TGTGCCAGCAGTGAAGCCCCAGGGGGTGGTGGCTACACCTTC. Its translation: CASSEAPGGGGYTF.